This TCR beta chain stems from a study of PD-1 blockade in mismatch repair-deficient tumors (dated by TCRdb to between 2016 and 2019). Describing the broader study: Between late 2013 and late 2016, the trial enrolled 80 to 95 consecutive patients with 12 types of mismatch repair-deficient cancer, all of whom had received prior treatment and were progressing. Deep sequencing of TCR CDR3 regions was used to track tumor-associated T cell clones in peripheral blood of patients responding to PD-1 blockade.

Receptor libraries were prepared by the immunoSEQ multiplex PCR assay. Not all clones reach the TCRdb copy of this immuneACCESS table, which keeps in-frame sequences only. Checked studies attribute under half of the gap to unresolved V genes and leave the rest unexplained. This sample is represented by under 75,000 clones; around 88% of them were singletons. The top ten hold 11% to 15% of the sample. Study-wide findings and limitations: Tumor-resident clones, often undetectable in blood before treatment, expanded rapidly after pembrolizumab and then contracted, generally before radiologic responses.

Comments on this clone: Its cognate antigen has yet to be identified. Base qualities are missing; no much larger clone stands one base away.

For every enrolled patient, mismatch repair deficiency was confirmed by either polymerase chain reaction or immunohistochemistry. Three patients who responded to pembrolizumab therapy underwent TCR sequencing. Pembrolizumab PD-1 blockade was prospectively tested in advanced mismatch repair-deficient cancers, regardless of tissue of origin, in the phase II trial. Peripheral blood T cell samples were gathered serially, both before PD-1 blockade started and at multiple time points afterward. Blood sampling times were reported as weeks after the first pembrolizumab dose. V is reduced by 4 bases and J by 4 bases, leaving a spacing of 12 bases between them. CDR1 and CDR2 (SGHRS, YFSETQ) derive from the germline V gene. Its CDR3 holds 14 amino acids, cysteine through phenylalanine. Of the read, only the CDR3 DNA is kept; its 42 bases are in frame from base 1.

The chain couples TRBV5-1 to TRBJ1-3; a confident D gene designation cannot be given. The sequencing used peripheral blood, collected 52 weeks after starting pembrolizumab. The sequence came from an adult with mismatch repair-deficient cancer. At the DNA level, the sequence is TGCGCCAGCAGCCGAGATCGAGGGGGAAACACCATATATTTT. It specifies CASSRDRGGNTIYF.